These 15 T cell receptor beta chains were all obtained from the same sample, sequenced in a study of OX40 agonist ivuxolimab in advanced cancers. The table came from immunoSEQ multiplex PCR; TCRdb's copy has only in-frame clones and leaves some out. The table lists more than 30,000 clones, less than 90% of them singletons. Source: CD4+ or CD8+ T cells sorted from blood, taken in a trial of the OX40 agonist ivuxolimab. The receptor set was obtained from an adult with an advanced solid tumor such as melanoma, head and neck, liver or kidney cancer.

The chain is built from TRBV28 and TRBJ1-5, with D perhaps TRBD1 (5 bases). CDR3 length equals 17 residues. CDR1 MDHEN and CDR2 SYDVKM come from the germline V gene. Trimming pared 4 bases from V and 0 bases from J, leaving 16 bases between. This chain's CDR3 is CASSSSRQSYSNQPQHF. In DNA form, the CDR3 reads TGTGCCAGCAGTTCCTCTCGACAGTCCTATAGCAATCAGCCCCAGCATTTT.

CDR3 coding DNA: TGTGCCAGTAGTATTCTAGCGGGAGTGGCCTACGAGCAGTACTTC. It yields the protein CASSILAGVAYEQYF. The rearrangement links TRBV19 to TRBJ2-7; TRBD2 agrees at 10 bases. CDR1 and CDR2 from the germline V gene are LNHDA and SQIVND (reference sequence). The length of the CDR3 is 15 residues. V lost 3 bases to trimming and J lost 2 bases; unmatched junction nucleotides: 4.

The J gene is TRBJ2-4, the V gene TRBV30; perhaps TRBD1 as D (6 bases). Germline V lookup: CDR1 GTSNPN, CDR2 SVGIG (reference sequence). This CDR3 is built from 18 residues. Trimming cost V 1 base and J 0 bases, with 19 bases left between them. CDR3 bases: TGTGCCTGGAGTGAGGAAGGGGGTTTGAGTCTAGCCAAAAACATTCAGTACTTC. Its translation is CAWSEEGGLSLAKNIQYF.

The CDR3 sequence: CASSVGGANYGYTF. Written as DNA, the CDR3 is TGTGCCAGCAGCGTAGGGGGAGCTAACTATGGCTACACCTTC. The chain links TRBV9 to TRBJ1-2; D not resolved. V gave up 0 bases and J gave up 0 bases, with 6 bases separating them. The CDR3 runs 14 residues. CDR1 and CDR2 from the germline V gene are SGDLS and YYNGEE.

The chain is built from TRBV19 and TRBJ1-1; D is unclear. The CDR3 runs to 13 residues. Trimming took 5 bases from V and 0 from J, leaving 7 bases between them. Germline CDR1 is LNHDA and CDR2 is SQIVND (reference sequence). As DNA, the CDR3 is TGTGCCAGTAGTGGATCGGTGAACACTGAAGCTTTCTTT. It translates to CASSGSVNTEAFF. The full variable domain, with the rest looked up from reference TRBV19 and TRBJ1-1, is DGGITQSPKYLFRKEGQNVTLSCEQNLNHDAMYWYRQDPGQGLRLIYYSQIVNDFQKGDIAEGYSVSREKKESFPLTVTSAQKNPTAFYLCASSGSVNTEAFFGQGTRLTVV.

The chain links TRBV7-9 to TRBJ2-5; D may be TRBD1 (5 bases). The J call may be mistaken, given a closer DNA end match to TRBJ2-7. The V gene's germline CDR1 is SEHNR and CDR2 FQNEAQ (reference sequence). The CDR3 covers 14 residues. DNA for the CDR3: TGTGCCAGCAGCTTAGTCGCAGGGCCGAACGAGCAGTACTTC. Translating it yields CASSLVAGPNEQYF.

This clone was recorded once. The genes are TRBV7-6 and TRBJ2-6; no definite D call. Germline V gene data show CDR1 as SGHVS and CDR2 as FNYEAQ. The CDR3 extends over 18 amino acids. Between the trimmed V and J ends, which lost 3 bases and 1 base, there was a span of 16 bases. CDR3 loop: CASSFPRGLLSGANVLTF. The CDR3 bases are TGTGCCAGCAGCTTCCCACGAGGCCTGTTGTCTGGGGCCAACGTCCTGACTTTC.

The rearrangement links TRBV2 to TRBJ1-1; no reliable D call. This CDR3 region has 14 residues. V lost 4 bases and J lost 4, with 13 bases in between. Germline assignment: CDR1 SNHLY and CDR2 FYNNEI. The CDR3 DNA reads TGTGCCAGCAGTGTGTACCTGAGAGGCACTGAAGCTTTCTTT. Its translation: CASSVYLRGTEAFF.

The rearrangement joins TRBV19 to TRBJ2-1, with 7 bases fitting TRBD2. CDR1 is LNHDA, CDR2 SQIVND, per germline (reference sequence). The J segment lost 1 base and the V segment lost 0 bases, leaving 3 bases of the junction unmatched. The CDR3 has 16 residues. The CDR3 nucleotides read TGTGCCAGTAGTATAGATGCGGGAGTATCCTACAATGAGCAGTTCTTC. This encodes CASSIDAGVSYNEQFF. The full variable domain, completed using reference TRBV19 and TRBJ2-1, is DGGITQSPKYLFRKEGQNVTLSCEQNLNHDAMYWYRQDPGQGLRLIYYSQIVNDFQKGDIAEGYSVSREKKESFPLTVTSAQKNPTAFYLCASSIDAGVSYNEQFFGPGTRLTVL.

CDR3 in DNA: TGTGCCAGCAGCGTTCGGACAGGGGAGGGCACTGAAGCTTTCTTT. Amino acid sequence: CASSVRTGEGTEAFF. This chain uses TRBV9 with TRBJ1-1, with 9 bases lining up with TRBD1. Germline V gene sequence: CDR1 SGDLS, CDR2 YYNGEE. The CDR3 runs 15 residues. Losses at the gene ends were 2 bases for V and 4 bases for J; bases not matched to a gene: 6. The full variable domain, its missing parts supplied by reference TRBV9 and TRBJ1-1, is DSGVTQTPKHLITATGQRVTLRCSPRSGDLSVYWYQQSLDQGLQFLIQYYNGEERAKGNILERFSAQQFPDLHSELNLSSLELGDSALYFCASSVRTGEGTEAFFGQGTRLTVV.

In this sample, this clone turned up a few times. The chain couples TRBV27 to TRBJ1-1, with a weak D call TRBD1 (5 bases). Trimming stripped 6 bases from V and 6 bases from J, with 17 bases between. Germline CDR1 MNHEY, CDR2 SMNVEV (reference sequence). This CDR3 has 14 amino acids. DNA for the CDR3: TGTGCCAGCAGGGACCGGGGGTTGGGATCTGAAGCTTTCTTT. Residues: CASRDRGLGSEAFF.

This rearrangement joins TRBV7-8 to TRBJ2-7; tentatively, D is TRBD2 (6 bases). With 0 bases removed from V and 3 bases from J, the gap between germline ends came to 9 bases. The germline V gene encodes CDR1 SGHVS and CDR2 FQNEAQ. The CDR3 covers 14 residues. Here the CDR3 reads CASSLASGNYEQYF. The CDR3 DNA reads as TGTGCCAGCAGCTTAGCTAGCGGAAACTACGAGCAGTACTTC. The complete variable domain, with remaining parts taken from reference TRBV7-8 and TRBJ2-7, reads GAGVSQSPRYKVAKRGQDVALRCDPISGHVSLFWYQQALGQGPEFLTYFQNEAQLDKSGLPSDRFFAERPEGSVSTLKIQRTQQEDSAVYLCASSLASGNYEQYFGPGTRLTVT.

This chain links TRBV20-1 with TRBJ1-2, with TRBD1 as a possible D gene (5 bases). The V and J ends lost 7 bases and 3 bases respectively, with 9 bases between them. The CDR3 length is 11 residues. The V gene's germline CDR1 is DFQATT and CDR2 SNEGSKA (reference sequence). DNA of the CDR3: TGCAGTGTTGGGACGGACTATGGCTACACCTTC. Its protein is CSVGTDYGYTF.

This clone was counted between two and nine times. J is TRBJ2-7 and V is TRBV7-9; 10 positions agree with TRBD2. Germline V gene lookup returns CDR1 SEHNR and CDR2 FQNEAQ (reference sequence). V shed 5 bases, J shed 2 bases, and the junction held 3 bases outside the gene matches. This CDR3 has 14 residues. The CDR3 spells CASSGTSEAYEQYF. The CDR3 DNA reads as TGTGCCAGCAGCGGGACTAGCGAAGCCTACGAGCAGTACTTC.

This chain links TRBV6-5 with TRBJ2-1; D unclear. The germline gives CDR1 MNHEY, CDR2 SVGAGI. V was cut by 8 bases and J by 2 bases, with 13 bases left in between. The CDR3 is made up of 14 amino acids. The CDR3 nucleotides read TGTGCCAGCGGGCCCGAACCGACCTACAATGAGCAGTTCTTC. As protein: CASGPEPTYNEQFF.